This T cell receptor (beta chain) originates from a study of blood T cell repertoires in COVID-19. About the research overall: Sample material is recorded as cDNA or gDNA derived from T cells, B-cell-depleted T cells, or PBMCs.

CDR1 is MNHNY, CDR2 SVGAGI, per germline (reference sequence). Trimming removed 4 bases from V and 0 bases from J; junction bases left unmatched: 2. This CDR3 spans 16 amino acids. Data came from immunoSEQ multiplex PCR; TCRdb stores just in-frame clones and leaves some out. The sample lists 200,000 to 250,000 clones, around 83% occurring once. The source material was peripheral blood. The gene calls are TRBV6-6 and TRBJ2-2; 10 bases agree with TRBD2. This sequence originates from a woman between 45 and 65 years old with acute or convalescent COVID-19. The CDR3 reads CASSSSGGPNTGELFF. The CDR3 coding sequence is TGTGCCAGCAGTTCTAGCGGGGGACCGAACACCGGGGAGCTGTTTTTT.